This is a list of T cell receptor beta chains from one sample in a study of control samples from healthy donors and cancer patients. Profiled with immunoSEQ multiplex PCR; TCRdb holds only in-frame clones, not every one. The table has more than 95,000 clones, more than 75% seen once. The material sequenced was blood. The receptor set was obtained from a man aged 35-49 years in good health. The CDR3 runs from the conserved cysteine through the conserved F or W. A D gene is named only where the DNA matches it firmly. The size of a clone is reported for some rows only, either as once, few or many, or as a class for expanded clones.

v_gene: TRBV30
abundance: .
j_gene: TRBJ1-6
d_gene: .
CDR3nt: TGTGCCTGGAGGGGGGACACCTATAATTCACCCCTCCACTTT
CDR3aa: CAWRGDTYNSPLHF

v_gene: TRBV12-3/TRBV12-4
abundance: .
j_gene: TRBJ1-4
d_gene: .
CDR3nt: TGTGCCAGCAGGGGGAGTGGTGAAAAACTGTTTTTT
CDR3aa: CASRGSGEKLFF

v_gene: TRBV2
abundance: .
j_gene: TRBJ1-6
d_gene: TRBD1
CDR3nt: TGTGCCAGCAGTGGCGGACAGGGGGCGCCAGGGTCACCCCTCCACTTT
CDR3aa: CASSGGQGAPGSPLHF

v_gene: TRBV6-1
abundance: few
j_gene: TRBJ1-1
d_gene: .
CDR3nt: TGTGCCAGCAGTGAAGAGACAGGCTACACTGAAGCTTTCTTT
CDR3aa: CASSEETGYTEAFF

v_gene: TRBV9
abundance: .
j_gene: TRBJ1-5
d_gene: .
CDR3nt: TGTGCCAGCAGCGTGGGGTCAGGGAACGGCCTCAATCAGCCCCAGCATTTT
CDR3aa: CASSVGSGNGLNQPQHF

v_gene: TRBV3-1/TRBV3-2
abundance: .
j_gene: TRBJ1-3
d_gene: .
CDR3nt: TGTGCCAGCAGCCCCAGGGCGTCTGGAAACACCATATATTTT
CDR3aa: CASSPRASGNTIYF

v_gene: TRBV7-2
abundance: .
j_gene: TRBJ1-1
d_gene: .
CDR3nt: TGTGCCAGCAGCTTATCGGGAAACACTGAAGCTTTCTTT
CDR3aa: CASSLSGNTEAFF

v_gene: TRBV9
abundance: .
j_gene: TRBJ1-1
d_gene: .
CDR3nt: TGTGCCAGCAGCGTGGGGGTGTATAACACTGAAGCTTTCTTT
CDR3aa: CASSVGVYNTEAFF

v_gene: TRBV11-2
abundance: .
j_gene: TRBJ1-2
d_gene: TRBD1
CDR3nt: TGTGCCAGCAGCTCGACAGGGATTGGCTACACCTTC
CDR3aa: CASSSTGIGYTF

v_gene: TRBV7-2
abundance: .
j_gene: TRBJ2-1
d_gene: .
CDR3nt: TGTGCCAGCAGCTTAGAAAGGGCAGATGAGCAGTTCTTC
CDR3aa: CASSLERADEQFF

v_gene: TRBV13
abundance: .
j_gene: TRBJ1-2
d_gene: TRBD1
CDR3nt: TGTGCCAGCAGCTCGCCCCGGCCGACAGGGGACTATGGCTACACCTTC
CDR3aa: CASSSPRPTGDYGYTF

v_gene: TRBV7-8
abundance: .
j_gene: TRBJ2-5
d_gene: TRBD2
CDR3nt: TGTGCCAGCAGCCGAGGGACTAGCAAAGAGACCCAGTACTTC
CDR3aa: CASSRGTSKETQYF

v_gene: TRBV19
abundance: once
j_gene: TRBJ2-7
d_gene: TRBD1
CDR3nt: TGTGCCAGTTCTTTTCCGGGACAGAGAACCTACGAGCAGTACTTC
CDR3aa: CASSFPGQRTYEQYF

v_gene: TRBV3-1/TRBV3-2
abundance: .
j_gene: TRBJ2-5
d_gene: .
CDR3nt: TGTGCCAGCAGCCTCCAGGCTAGGTGGTACTTC
CDR3aa: CASSLQARWYF

v_gene: TRBV6-5
abundance: .
j_gene: TRBJ1-5
d_gene: .
CDR3nt: TGTGCCAGCAGTTCAGGAGGAAGCAATCAGCCCCAGCATTTT
CDR3aa: CASSSGGSNQPQHF

v_gene: TRBV9
abundance: .
j_gene: TRBJ2-3
d_gene: .
CDR3nt: TGTGCCAGCAGCGTTAATTGGGGGGGCACAGATACGCAGTATTTT
CDR3aa: CASSVNWGGTDTQYF

v_gene: TRBV29-1
abundance: .
j_gene: TRBJ2-5
d_gene: .
CDR3nt: TGCAGCGTTCCAAATCAAGAGACCCAGTACTTC
CDR3aa: CSVPNQETQYF

v_gene: TRBV19
abundance: .
j_gene: TRBJ1-2
d_gene: TRBD1
CDR3nt: TGTGCCAGTTTGATATCGGCGCGGGAGACAGGGGGCTATGGCTACACCTTC
CDR3aa: CASLISARETGGYGYTF

v_gene: TRBV6-1
abundance: once
j_gene: TRBJ1-2
d_gene: .
CDR3nt: TGTGCCAGCAGTGAAGTTTGGGGGCCCGTTGGCTACACCTTC
CDR3aa: CASSEVWGPVGYTF

v_gene: TRBV10-3
abundance: .
j_gene: TRBJ1-6
d_gene: .
CDR3nt: TGTGCCATCAGTGAGTCTGAACAGTTCTCCTATAATTCACCCCTCCACTTT
CDR3aa: CAISESEQFSYNSPLHF

v_gene: TRBV6-1
abundance: once
j_gene: TRBJ2-3
d_gene: .
CDR3nt: TGTGCCAGCAGTGAGGGCGGTGCGGTGGATACGCAGTATTTT
CDR3aa: CASSEGGAVDTQYF

v_gene: TRBV6-6
abundance: .
j_gene: TRBJ1-5
d_gene: TRBD1
CDR3nt: TGTGCCAGCAGTCCACGGACAGGCGATCAGCCCCAGCATTTT
CDR3aa: CASSPRTGDQPQHF

v_gene: TRBV9
abundance: .
j_gene: TRBJ1-5
d_gene: .
CDR3nt: TGTGCCAGCAGCGTAGACCCCGGTGGAGCCCAGCATTTT
CDR3aa: CASSVDPGGAQHF

v_gene: TRBV27
abundance: .
j_gene: TRBJ1-5
d_gene: .
CDR3nt: TGTGCCAGCAGTTCGGCGACGGGGGCCCAGCCCCAGCATTTT
CDR3aa: CASSSATGAQPQHF

v_gene: TRBV5-1
abundance: .
j_gene: TRBJ1-4
d_gene: .
CDR3nt: TGCGCCAGCAATCGGGACCCTAATGAAAAACTGTTTTTT
CDR3aa: CASNRDPNEKLFF

v_gene: TRBV12-5
abundance: .
j_gene: TRBJ1-4
d_gene: TRBD1
CDR3nt: TGTGCTAGTGGTTTGGGACAGGGGAAACTGTTTTTT
CDR3aa: CASGLGQGKLFF

v_gene: TRBV27
abundance: .
j_gene: TRBJ1-1
d_gene: .
CDR3nt: TGTGCCAGCAGTTTAACCAGGGGAAGGACTGAAGCTTTCTTT
CDR3aa: CASSLTRGRTEAFF

v_gene: TRBV5-1
abundance: .
j_gene: TRBJ2-5
d_gene: .
CDR3nt: TGCGCCAGCAGCTTGGCCAACAGCCAAGAGACCCAGTACTTC
CDR3aa: CASSLANSQETQYF

v_gene: TRBV3-1/TRBV3-2
abundance: .
j_gene: TRBJ2-2
d_gene: .
CDR3nt: TGTGCCAGCAGCCAAACGGGACTTCCCAACACCGGGGAGCTGTTTTTT
CDR3aa: CASSQTGLPNTGELFF

v_gene: TRBV19
abundance: .
j_gene: TRBJ1-4
d_gene: .
CDR3nt: TGTGCCAGTAGTATAGGGCCGGCGAATGAAAAACTGTTTTTT
CDR3aa: CASSIGPANEKLFF

v_gene: TRBV28
abundance: .
j_gene: TRBJ1-2
d_gene: .
CDR3nt: TGTGCCAGCGACTCGCCTGAGGGCGGAAGTTCGGGCTACACCTTC
CDR3aa: CASDSPEGGSSGYTF

v_gene: TRBV14
abundance: .
j_gene: TRBJ2-7
d_gene: TRBD2
CDR3nt: TGTGCCAGCAGCCAAGGGCTAGCGGGGGTTGGCTACGAGCAGTACTTC
CDR3aa: CASSQGLAGVGYEQYF

v_gene: TRBV11-3
abundance: .
j_gene: TRBJ2-7
d_gene: .
CDR3nt: TGTGCCAGCAGTTTGGACCTCTACGAGCAGTACTTC
CDR3aa: CASSLDLYEQYF

v_gene: TRBV11-2
abundance: .
j_gene: TRBJ2-3
d_gene: TRBD2
CDR3nt: TGTGCCAGCAGCTTAAGGGCTAGCGGGGCGCTCGCAGATACGCAGTATTTT
CDR3aa: CASSLRASGALADTQYF

v_gene: TRBV19
abundance: .
j_gene: TRBJ2-7
d_gene: TRBD1
CDR3nt: TGTGCCAGTAGTATTGGGACAGGGGGCTTCTACGAGCAGTACTTC
CDR3aa: CASSIGTGGFYEQYF

v_gene: TRBV5-1
abundance: .
j_gene: TRBJ2-5
d_gene: .
CDR3nt: TGCGCCAGCAGCTTGGGCACGGCGGGCTTAGAGACCCAGTACTTC
CDR3aa: CASSLGTAGLETQYF

v_gene: TRBV19
abundance: many
j_gene: TRBJ2-3
d_gene: .
CDR3nt: TGTGCCAGTAGTATAGCCGACTACGGCACAGATACGCAGTATTTT
CDR3aa: CASSIADYGTDTQYF

v_gene: TRBV7-2
abundance: .
j_gene: TRBJ2-5
d_gene: .
CDR3nt: TGTGCCAGCAGCTTAGACGCCTCTCAAGAGACCCAGTACTTC
CDR3aa: CASSLDASQETQYF

v_gene: TRBV19
abundance: .
j_gene: TRBJ1-5
d_gene: TRBD1
CDR3nt: TGTGCCAGTAGTATACCGGGACAGTCTTATAGCAATCAGCCCCAGCATTTT
CDR3aa: CASSIPGQSYSNQPQHF

v_gene: TRBV7-9
abundance: .
j_gene: TRBJ1-2
d_gene: TRBD1
CDR3nt: TGTGCCAGCAGCCCCCCATCGGGACAGGGTGGTGGCTACACCTTC
CDR3aa: CASSPPSGQGGGYTF

v_gene: TRBV5-4
abundance: .
j_gene: TRBJ1-2
d_gene: .
CDR3nt: TGTGCCAGCAGCTTGTACGACTATGGCTACACCTTC
CDR3aa: CASSLYDYGYTF

v_gene: TRBV5-4
abundance: .
j_gene: TRBJ1-1
d_gene: TRBD1
CDR3nt: TGTGCCAGCAGCTCGGGAGGGGCAGGGGGCGGGAGCACTGAAGCTTTCTTT
CDR3aa: CASSSGGAGGGSTEAFF

v_gene: TRBV7-2
abundance: .
j_gene: TRBJ2-7
d_gene: TRBD2
CDR3nt: TGTGCCAGCAGCTTAATGACTAGCGGGGGGGGCGAGCAGTACTTC
CDR3aa: CASSLMTSGGGEQYF

v_gene: TRBV18
abundance: .
j_gene: TRBJ2-3
d_gene: .
CDR3nt: TGTGCCAGCTCACCAGGTTACCCTAGCACAGATACGCAGTATTTT
CDR3aa: CASSPGYPSTDTQYF

v_gene: TRBV20-1
abundance: once
j_gene: TRBJ2-1
d_gene: .
CDR3nt: TGCAGTGCTAGTGATCAGGGAAATGAGCAGTTCTTC
CDR3aa: CSASDQGNEQFF

v_gene: TRBV14
abundance: .
j_gene: TRBJ2-1
d_gene: .
CDR3nt: TGTGCCAGCAGCAGAGCGACCCGAGTAGGTGTCTACAATGAGCAGTTCTTC
CDR3aa: CASSRATRVGVYNEQFF

v_gene: TRBV24-1
abundance: .
j_gene: TRBJ2-7
d_gene: .
CDR3nt: TGTGCCACCAGTGACGGATCCTACGAGCAGTACTTC
CDR3aa: CATSDGSYEQYF

v_gene: TRBV5-1
abundance: .
j_gene: TRBJ1-2
d_gene: .
CDR3nt: TGCGCCAGCAGCTCATCGGACGGAAGGGGCTACACCTTC
CDR3aa: CASSSSDGRGYTF

v_gene: TRBV29-1
abundance: .
j_gene: TRBJ1-2
d_gene: .
CDR3nt: TGCAGCGTTGAAGACAAGGGGGTTAACTATGGCTACACCTTC
CDR3aa: CSVEDKGVNYGYTF

v_gene: TRBV30
abundance: few
j_gene: TRBJ1-5
d_gene: TRBD1
CDR3nt: TGTGCCTGGAGTGTAGCTGGACAGGCCTACGGGCGTCAGCCCCAGCATTTT
CDR3aa: CAWSVAGQAYGRQPQHF

v_gene: TRBV7-2
abundance: .
j_gene: TRBJ2-5
d_gene: .
CDR3nt: TGTGCCAGCAGCTCGACCCCGGGGCAAGAGACCCAGTACTTC
CDR3aa: CASSSTPGQETQYF

v_gene: TRBV4-2
abundance: .
j_gene: TRBJ2-5
d_gene: TRBD2
CDR3nt: TGTGCCAGCAGCCCGGGACTAGCGGGCCGACAAGAGACCCAGTACTTC
CDR3aa: CASSPGLAGRQETQYF

v_gene: TRBV13
abundance: .
j_gene: TRBJ1-4
d_gene: .
CDR3nt: TGTGCCAGCAGCTTAAGGTTAACGGCTAATGAAAAACTGTTTTTT
CDR3aa: CASSLRLTANEKLFF

v_gene: TRBV6-5
abundance: .
j_gene: TRBJ2-7
d_gene: .
CDR3nt: TGTGCCAGCAGAGATACAGGAATCGGCGAGCAGTACTTC
CDR3aa: CASRDTGIGEQYF

v_gene: TRBV19
abundance: .
j_gene: TRBJ1-1
d_gene: TRBD1
CDR3nt: TGTGCCAGTAGTTGGGACAGGGTGAACACTGAAGCTTTCTTT
CDR3aa: CASSWDRVNTEAFF

v_gene: TRBV3-1/TRBV3-2
abundance: .
j_gene: TRBJ1-3
d_gene: .
CDR3nt: TGTGCCAGCAGTACACAGGTTGCGGCCGGAAACACCATATATTTT
CDR3aa: CASSTQVAAGNTIYF

v_gene: TRBV7-2
abundance: .
j_gene: TRBJ2-2
d_gene: TRBD2
CDR3nt: TGTGCCAGCAGCCCTGAGCGGGGGGGCTTCTCCGGGGAGCTGTTTTTT
CDR3aa: CASSPERGGFSGELFF

v_gene: TRBV11-3
abundance: .
j_gene: TRBJ1-1
d_gene: TRBD1
CDR3nt: TGTGCCAGCAGCCTCGGACAGGGAGGGCCTGAAGCTTTCTTT
CDR3aa: CASSLGQGGPEAFF